These T cell receptor beta chains were read from a single sample in a study of blood T cell repertoires in COVID-19. The repertoire was sequenced with immunoSEQ multiplex PCR; TCRdb's copy has only in-frame clones and lacks some. The sample contains tens of thousands of clones, 88% of which appear only once. The specimen sequenced was peripheral blood. Receptors were obtained from a woman aged 80 or over with acute or convalescent COVID-19. Each CDR3 is given with its conserved first and last residue. The order of the fields is CDR3 protein, CDR3 DNA, clone size, D gene, V gene, J gene. D genes are given only for firm matches. Clone size is shown for a subset of rows, as once, few, many or a class of expanded clone.

CASSVEGQARNEQYF	TGTGCCAGCAGCGTAGAAGGACAGGCGAGGAACGAGCAGTACTTC	.	TRBD1	TRBV9	TRBJ2-7
CASRLQVEAFF	TGTGCCAGCAGGCTACAGGTTGAAGCTTTCTTT	.	.	TRBV2	TRBJ1-1
CASRLAGTYEQYF	TGTGCCAGTCGACTAGCGGGCACCTACGAGCAGTACTTC	.	TRBD2	TRBV19	TRBJ2-7
CASSLRDRFYEQYF	TGTGCCAGCAGCTTAAGGGACAGGTTCTACGAGCAGTACTTC	.	TRBD1	TRBV7-9	TRBJ2-7
CASSPRDNTYEQYF	TGTGCCAGCAGCCCTCGGGACAACACCTACGAGCAGTACTTC	.	.	TRBV4-2	TRBJ2-7
CASSERIGGTGANVLTF	TGTGCCAGCAGTGAAAGGATCGGGGGGACTGGGGCCAACGTCCTGACTTTC	.	TRBD2	TRBV6-1	TRBJ2-6
CASSLAPGGTYEQYF	TGTGCCAGCAGCTTAGCACCGGGGGGAACCTACGAGCAGTACTTC	.	TRBD2	TRBV7-2	TRBJ2-7
CASSPTGGSSGANVLTF	TGCGCCAGCAGCCCGACAGGGGGGAGCTCTGGGGCCAACGTCCTGACTTTC	.	TRBD1	TRBV5-1	TRBJ2-6
CASSADGGNYGYTF	TGTGCCAGCAGCGCGGACGGGGGTAACTATGGCTACACCTTC	.	.	TRBV7-9	TRBJ1-2
CASSYSPGTGGDEQYF	TGTGCCAGCAGTTACTCGCCCGGGACAGGGGGAGACGAGCAGTACTTC	.	TRBD1	TRBV6-6	TRBJ2-7
CSTTGVGAVEQFF	TGCAGCACGACAGGGGTGGGAGCTGTTGAGCAGTTCTTC	few	TRBD1	TRBV29-1	TRBJ2-1
CASSSRTGSNTGELFF	TGCGCCAGCAGCTCAAGGACAGGCTCGAACACCGGGGAGCTGTTTTTT	.	TRBD1	TRBV5-1	TRBJ2-2
CATQGVLREKLFF	TGTGCCACCCAGGGGGTCCTTCGCGAAAAACTGTTTTTT	.	TRBD1	TRBV19	TRBJ1-4
CASSTTGALQPQHF	TGTGCCAGTAGTACTACTGGGGCCCTTCAGCCCCAGCATTTT	.	.	TRBV19	TRBJ1-5
CASSLSGGPQETQYF	TGTGCCAGCAGCTTATCGGGGGGGCCACAAGAGACCCAGTACTTC	.	TRBD2	TRBV7-3	TRBJ2-5
CASSLVGGSSTDTQYF	TGTGCCAGCAGCTTAGTGGGGGGTTCGAGCACAGATACGCAGTATTTT	.	.	TRBV13	TRBJ2-3
CASSYRGETDTQYF	TGTGCCAGCAGTTACCGGGGGGAGACAGATACGCAGTATTTT	.	TRBD2	TRBV6-5	TRBJ2-3
CASSWDRNQPQHF	TGTGCCAGTAGTTGGGACAGAAATCAGCCCCAGCATTTT	.	TRBD1	TRBV19	TRBJ1-5
CASSSPGPGQPQHF	TGTGCCAGCAGCTCGCCAGGGCCCGGTCAGCCCCAGCATTTT	.	.	TRBV7-9	TRBJ1-5
CASSHTTSGYNEQFF	TGTGCCAGCAGCCATACGACTAGCGGTTACAATGAGCAGTTCTTC	.	TRBD2	TRBV5-4	TRBJ2-1
CASGRQGFETQYF	TGTGCCAGTGGAAGACAGGGATTTGAGACCCAGTACTTC	.	TRBD1	TRBV19	TRBJ2-5
CASSLDGRGTGELFF	TGCGCCAGCAGCTTGGACGGCAGGGGGACCGGGGAGCTGTTTTTT	.	TRBD1	TRBV5-1	TRBJ2-2
CASTAAGGTYNEQFF	TGCGCCAGCACCGCCGCGGGGGGGACCTACAATGAGCAGTTCTTC	.	TRBD2	TRBV5-1	TRBJ2-1
CASSQEGRGGEAFF	TGTGCCAGCAGCCAAGAAGGGCGGGGAGGTGAAGCTTTCTTT	once	.	TRBV3-1/TRBV3-2	TRBJ1-1
CASTDRGASPLHF	TGTGCCAGCACCGACAGGGGTGCTTCACCCCTCCACTTT	once	TRBD1	TRBV27	TRBJ1-6
CASSLGRGSSYEQYF	TGCGCCAGCAGCTTAGGGCGGGGGAGCTCCTACGAGCAGTACTTC	.	TRBD2	TRBV5-1	TRBJ2-7
CASSVAYEQYF	TGTGCCAGCAGTGTCGCCTACGAGCAGTACTTC	.	.	TRBV25-1	TRBJ2-7
CASSLVSGQGARETQYF	TGTGCCAGCAGCTTAGTATCAGGACAGGGGGCTCGAGAGACCCAGTACTTC	.	TRBD1	TRBV7-2	TRBJ2-5
CASSLEVRRTKGYTF	TGTGCCAGCAGCTTGGAAGTAAGGAGGACGAAGGGCTACACCTTC	.	.	TRBV5-4	TRBJ1-2
CASSPTGTGEADTQYF	TGTGCCAGCTCACCGACCGGGACGGGGGAAGCAGATACGCAGTATTTT	.	.	TRBV18	TRBJ2-3
CAWSIRGLAGVYEQYF	TGTGCCTGGAGTATACGGGGACTAGCGGGAGTCTACGAGCAGTACTTC	.	TRBD2	TRBV30	TRBJ2-7
CASNPRTGAGLGYTF	TGCGCCAGCAACCCTAGGACAGGCGCGGGGTTAGGCTACACCTTC	.	TRBD1	TRBV5-1	TRBJ1-2
CATSSLGRGNQPQHF	TGTGCCACCAGCAGTCTGGGCAGGGGGAATCAGCCCCAGCATTTT	.	TRBD1	TRBV15	TRBJ1-5
CASSYGGSETEAFF	TGTGCCAGCAGTTACGGGGGGAGCGAAACTGAAGCTTTCTTT	.	.	TRBV6-6	TRBJ1-1
CASSQDPNGSGANVLTF	TGCGCCAGCAGCCAAGATCCCAACGGCTCTGGGGCCAACGTCCTGACTTTC	.	.	TRBV4-1	TRBJ2-6
CASSRLGSGDSYEQYF	TGTGCCAGCAGCCGTCTCGGTAGCGGGGACTCCTACGAGCAGTACTTC	.	TRBD2	TRBV14	TRBJ2-7
CASSPIGGNYQETQYF	TGTGCCAGCAGCCCGATCGGAGGGAATTACCAAGAGACCCAGTACTTC	once	.	TRBV11-1	TRBJ2-5
CASSLPPGELFF	TGTGCCAGCAGTTTACCCCCGGGGGAGCTGTTTTTT	.	.	TRBV28	TRBJ2-2
CASSITWQGAGEQFF	TGTGCCAGTAGTATCACCTGGCAGGGGGCGGGTGAGCAGTTCTTC	.	TRBD1	TRBV19	TRBJ2-1
CASSHTGGSQPQHF	TGTGCCAGCAGTCATACAGGGGGGAGTCAGCCCCAGCATTTT	.	TRBD1	TRBV6-2/TRBV6-3	TRBJ1-5
CASSLGTVSYNEQFF	TGCGCCAGCAGCTTGGGGACAGTCTCCTACAATGAGCAGTTCTTC	.	.	TRBV5-1	TRBJ2-1
CASSSSGGVYEQYF	TGTGCCAGCAGCTCCTCAGGGGGCGTCTACGAGCAGTACTTC	.	TRBD1	TRBV7-8	TRBJ2-7
CASSSGGATDTQYF	TGTGCCAGCAGCTCCGGGGGGGCCACAGATACGCAGTATTTT	once	TRBD2	TRBV11-3	TRBJ2-3
CASSREETQYF	TGTGCCAGCAGCAGGGAAGAGACCCAGTACTTC	.	.	TRBV6-5	TRBJ2-5
CASSQGHYEQYF	TGTGCCAGCAGCCAAGGACACTACGAGCAGTACTTC	.	.	TRBV3-1/TRBV3-2	TRBJ2-7
CASSLATFPGGTDTQYF	TGTGCCAGCAGCTTAGCCACCTTTCCGGGAGGCACAGATACGCAGTATTTT	.	.	TRBV11-2	TRBJ2-3
CASSRGQNTDTQYF	TGCGCCAGCAGCCGGGGACAGAACACAGATACGCAGTATTTT	once	TRBD1	TRBV5-1	TRBJ2-3
CSVQMGGLVLNEQFF	TGCAGCGTCCAAATGGGGGGACTAGTCTTAAATGAGCAGTTCTTC	few	TRBD2	TRBV29-1	TRBJ2-1
CASSVGTSTDTQYF	TGTGCCAGCAGCGTAGGGACTAGCACAGATACGCAGTATTTT	.	.	TRBV9	TRBJ2-3
CASSEGQNYGYTF	TGTGCCAGCAGTGAGGGGCAGAACTATGGCTACACCTTC	.	.	TRBV6-1	TRBJ1-2
CASSSSPGANVLTF	TGCGCCAGCAGCTCGAGTCCTGGGGCCAACGTCCTGACTTTC	.	.	TRBV5-1	TRBJ2-6
CASSQRNSPTNEQFF	TGCGCCAGCAGTCAGAGGAACTCCCCAACCAATGAGCAGTTCTTC	.	.	TRBV10-2	TRBJ2-1
CASGSVQGLYQPQHF	TGTGCTAGTGGTTCGGTCCAGGGGCTCTATCAGCCCCAGCATTTT	.	.	TRBV12-5	TRBJ1-5
CASSQGGPAEQYF	TGCGCCAGCAGCCAAGGGGGGCCGGCCGAGCAGTACTTC	.	.	TRBV4-3	TRBJ2-7
CASSGSGRASYEQYF	TGTGCCAGCAGCGGTAGCGGGAGGGCCTCCTACGAGCAGTACTTC	.	TRBD2	TRBV7-9	TRBJ2-7